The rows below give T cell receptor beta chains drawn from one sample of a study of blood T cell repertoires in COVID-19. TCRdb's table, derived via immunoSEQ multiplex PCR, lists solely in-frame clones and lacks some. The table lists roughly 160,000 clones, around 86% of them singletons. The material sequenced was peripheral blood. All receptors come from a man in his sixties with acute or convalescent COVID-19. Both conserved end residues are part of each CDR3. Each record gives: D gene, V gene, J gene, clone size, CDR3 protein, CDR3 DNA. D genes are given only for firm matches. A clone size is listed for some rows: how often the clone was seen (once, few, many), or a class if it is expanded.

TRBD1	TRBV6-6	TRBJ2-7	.	CASSRSTGLSYEQYF	TGTGCCAGCAGCCGATCGACAGGGCTTTCCTACGAGCAGTACTTC
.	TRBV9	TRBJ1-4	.	CASSAEGVTNEKLFF	TGTGCCAGCAGCGCAGAGGGGGTTACTAATGAAAAACTGTTTTTT
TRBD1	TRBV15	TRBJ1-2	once	CATSRARTGEVYGYTF	TGTGCCACCAGCAGAGCCCGGACAGGGGAAGTCTATGGCTACACCTTC
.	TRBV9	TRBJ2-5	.	CASSVGLTVETQYF	TGTGCCAGCAGCGTAGGACTGACTGTGGAGACCCAGTACTTC
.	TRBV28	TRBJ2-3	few	CASSFLSWRAHGTDTQYF	TGTGCCAGCAGTTTCCTCTCCTGGAGGGCCCATGGCACAGATACGCAGTATTTT
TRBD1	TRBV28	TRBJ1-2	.	CASSLGTAYGYTF	TGTGCCAGCAGTTTGGGGACAGCCTATGGCTACACCTTC
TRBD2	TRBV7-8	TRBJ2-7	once	CASSFGLVYEQYF	TGTGCCAGCAGCTTCGGACTAGTCTACGAGCAGTACTTC
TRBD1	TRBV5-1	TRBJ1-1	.	CASSLDRANTEAFF	TGCGCCAGCAGCCTCGACAGGGCGAACACTGAAGCTTTCTTT
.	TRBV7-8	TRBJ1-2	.	CASSPGTTHGYTF	TGTGCCAGCAGCCCCGGCACTACGCATGGCTACACCTTC
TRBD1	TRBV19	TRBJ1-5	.	CASVQGGSNQPQHF	TGTGCCAGTGTACAGGGGGGAAGCAATCAGCCCCAGCATTTT
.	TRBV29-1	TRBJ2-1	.	CSVDGNNEQFF	TGCAGCGTTGACGGGAATAATGAGCAGTTCTTC
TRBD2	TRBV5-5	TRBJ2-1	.	CASSPTSGSYNEQFF	TGTGCCAGCAGCCCGACTAGCGGCTCATACAATGAGCAGTTCTTC
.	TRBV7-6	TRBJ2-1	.	CASSLEVAASSYNEQFF	TGTGCCAGCAGCTTAGAAGTAGCGGCAAGCTCCTACAATGAGCAGTTCTTC
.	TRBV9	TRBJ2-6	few	CASSYQGLRYRTGANVLTF	TGTGCCAGCAGCTATCAGGGGCTAAGGTATCGGACTGGGGCCAACGTCCTGACTTTC
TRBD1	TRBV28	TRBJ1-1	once	CASRTGKTEAFF	TGTGCCAGCAGGACAGGGAAGACTGAAGCTTTCTTT
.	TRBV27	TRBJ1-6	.	CATGIYNSPLHF	TGTGCCACCGGGATCTATAATTCACCCCTCCACTTT
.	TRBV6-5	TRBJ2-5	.	CASSYSQETQYF	TGTGCCAGCAGTTACTCGCAGGAGACCCAGTACTTC
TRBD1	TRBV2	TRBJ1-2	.	CASKGQAYGYTF	TGTGCCAGCAAAGGACAGGCTTATGGCTACACCTTC
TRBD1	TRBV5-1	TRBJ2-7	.	CASSSGTGFSYEQYF	TGCGCCAGCAGTTCGGGGACAGGCTTCTCCTACGAGCAGTACTTC
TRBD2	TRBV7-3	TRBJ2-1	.	CASSLEREGAQFF	TGTGCCAGCAGCTTAGAGCGGGAGGGAGCCCAGTTCTTC
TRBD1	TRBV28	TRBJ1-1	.	CASSRDRYTEAFF	TGTGCCAGCAGCCGGGACAGATACACTGAAGCTTTCTTT
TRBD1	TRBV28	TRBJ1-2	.	CATTLGQTYGYTF	TGTGCCACGACCCTGGGACAGACCTATGGCTACACCTTC
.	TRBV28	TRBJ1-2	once	CASSLQEYGYTF	TGTGCCAGCAGTTTACAGGAATATGGCTACACCTTC
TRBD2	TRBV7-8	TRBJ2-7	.	CASSLTYSGRASEQYF	TGTGCCAGCAGCCTAACTTATAGCGGGAGGGCCTCCGAGCAGTACTTC
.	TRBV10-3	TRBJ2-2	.	CATETGNTGELFF	TGTGCCACCGAGACAGGGAACACCGGGGAGCTGTTTTTT
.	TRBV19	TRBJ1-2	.	CASSSGQYYGYTF	TGTGCCAGTAGCTCTGGACAGTACTATGGCTACACCTTC
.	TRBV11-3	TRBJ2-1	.	CASSLRSGDYNEQFF	TGTGCCAGCAGCTTAAGGTCAGGGGACTACAATGAGCAGTTCTTC
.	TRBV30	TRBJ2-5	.	CAWSVRVRETQYF	TGTGCCTGGAGTGTACGGGTAAGAGAGACCCAGTACTTC
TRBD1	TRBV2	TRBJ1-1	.	CASSWTGANTEAFF	TGTGCCAGCAGTTGGACAGGGGCGAACACTGAAGCTTTCTTT
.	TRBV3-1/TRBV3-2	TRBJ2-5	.	CASSQGVLRGQETQYF	TGTGCCAGCAGCCAAGGAGTCCTACGAGGACAAGAGACCCAGTACTTC
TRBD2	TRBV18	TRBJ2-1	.	CASSPQTSGSGFF	TGTGCCAGCTCACCACAAACTAGCGGGAGTGGTTTCTTC
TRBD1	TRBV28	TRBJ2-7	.	CASSFRDSREQYF	TGTGCCAGCAGTTTCCGGGACAGTCGGGAGCAGTACTTC
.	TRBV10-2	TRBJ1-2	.	CASLPPTGGGYTF	TGCGCCAGCTTGCCCCCGACAGGAGGTGGCTACACCTTC
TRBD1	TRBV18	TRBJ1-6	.	CASSSTGTGDSPLHF	TGTGCCAGCTCAAGCACCGGGACAGGGGATTCACCCCTCCACTTT
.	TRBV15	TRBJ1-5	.	CATSSDSNQPQHF	TGTGCCACCAGCTCAGATAGCAATCAGCCCCAGCATTTT
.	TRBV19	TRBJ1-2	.	CASSHPGSYGYTF	TGTGCCAGTAGCCACCCGGGGAGCTATGGCTACACCTTC
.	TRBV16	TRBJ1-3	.	CASSQKDRGAGNTIYF	TGTGCCAGCAGCCAAAAAGACAGAGGTGCCGGAAACACCATATATTTT
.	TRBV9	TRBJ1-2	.	CASTYLMEGENGYTF	TGTGCCAGCACTTACCTCATGGAAGGGGAAAATGGCTACACCTTC
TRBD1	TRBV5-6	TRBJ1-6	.	CASSLWTGGLESYNSPLHF	TGTGCCAGCAGCCTTTGGACAGGGGGCCTTGAGTCCTATAATTCACCCCTCCACTTT
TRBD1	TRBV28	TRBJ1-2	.	CASSLVGTGGGYTF	TGTGCCAGCAGCCTAGTCGGGACAGGTGGAGGCTACACCTTC
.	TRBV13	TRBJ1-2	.	CASSLGPLRKYGYTF	TGTGCCAGCAGCTTAGGACCCCTGAGGAAGTATGGCTACACCTTC
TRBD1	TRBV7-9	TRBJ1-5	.	CASSFGTENQPQHF	TGTGCCAGCAGCTTCGGGACAGAGAATCAGCCCCAGCATTTT
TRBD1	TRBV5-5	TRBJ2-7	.	CASSTNRGQRNEQYF	TGTGCCAGCAGCACAAACAGGGGGCAAAGGAACGAGCAGTACTTC
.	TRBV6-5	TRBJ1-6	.	CASSSRVSPLSF	TGTGCCAGCAGTTCCCGTGTAAGCCCCCTCTCATTT
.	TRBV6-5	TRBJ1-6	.	CASSSTGNSPLHF	TGTGCCAGCAGTTCCACGGGGAATTCACCCCTCCACTTT